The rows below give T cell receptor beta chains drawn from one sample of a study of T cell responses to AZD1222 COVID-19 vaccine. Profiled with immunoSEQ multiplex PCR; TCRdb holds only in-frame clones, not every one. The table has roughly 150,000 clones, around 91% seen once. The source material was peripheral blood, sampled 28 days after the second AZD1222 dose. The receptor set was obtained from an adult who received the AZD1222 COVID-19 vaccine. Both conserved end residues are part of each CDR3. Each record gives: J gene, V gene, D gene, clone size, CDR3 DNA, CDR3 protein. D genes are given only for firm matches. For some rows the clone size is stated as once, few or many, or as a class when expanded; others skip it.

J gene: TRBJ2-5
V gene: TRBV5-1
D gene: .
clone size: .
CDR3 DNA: TGCGCCAGCAGCAAACGCCCTCAAGAGACCCAGTACTTC
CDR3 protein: CASSKRPQETQYF

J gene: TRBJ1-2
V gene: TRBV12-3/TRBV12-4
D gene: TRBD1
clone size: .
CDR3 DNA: TGTGCCAGCAGGGACAGGTTGAACTATGGCTACACCTTC
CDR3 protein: CASRDRLNYGYTF

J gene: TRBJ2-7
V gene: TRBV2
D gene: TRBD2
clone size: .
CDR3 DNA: TGTGCCAGCAGTGAAACTAGCGGGAGGTATGACTACGAGCAGTACTTC
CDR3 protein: CASSETSGRYDYEQYF

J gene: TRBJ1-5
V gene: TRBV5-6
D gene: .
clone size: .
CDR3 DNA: TGTGCCAGCAGCTCTGGGGGGCCCTCCCTGAATCAGCCCCAGCATTTT
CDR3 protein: CASSSGGPSLNQPQHF

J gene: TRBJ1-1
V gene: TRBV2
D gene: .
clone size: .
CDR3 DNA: TGTGCCAGCAGATCGCCGGTCGTCACTGAAGCTTTCTTT
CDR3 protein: CASRSPVVTEAFF

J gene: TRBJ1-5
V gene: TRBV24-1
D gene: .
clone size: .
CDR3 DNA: TGTGCCACCAGTGTCGGGGGGGGCAATCAGCCCCAGCATTTT
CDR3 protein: CATSVGGGNQPQHF

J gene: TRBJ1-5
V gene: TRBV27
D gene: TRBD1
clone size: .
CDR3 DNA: TGTGCCAGCAGTTCAATCCGGGACAGGGGTCAGCCCCAGCATTTT
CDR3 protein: CASSSIRDRGQPQHF

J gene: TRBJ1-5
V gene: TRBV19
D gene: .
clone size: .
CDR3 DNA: TGTGCCAGTAGTATTGGTCCCAACAGCAATCAGCCCCAGCATTTT
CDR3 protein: CASSIGPNSNQPQHF

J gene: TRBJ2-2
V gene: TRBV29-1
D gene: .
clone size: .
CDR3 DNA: TGCAGCGCCCGATCGGGTAGGGACACCGGGGAGCTGTTTTTT
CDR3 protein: CSARSGRDTGELFF

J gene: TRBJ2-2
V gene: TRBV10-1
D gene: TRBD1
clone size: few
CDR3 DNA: TGCGCCAGCAGTGAGTTAACAGGGGCGACCACCGGGGAGCTGTTTTTT
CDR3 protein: CASSELTGATTGELFF

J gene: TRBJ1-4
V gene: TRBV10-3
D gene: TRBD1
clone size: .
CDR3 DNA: TGTGCCATCGGGAGGGGGACAGGGGGCGTTGAAAAACTGTTTTTT
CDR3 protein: CAIGRGTGGVEKLFF

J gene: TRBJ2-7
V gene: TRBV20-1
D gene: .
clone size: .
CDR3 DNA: TGCAGTGCTAGTATAAGTTACGAGCAGTACTTC
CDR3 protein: CSASISYEQYF

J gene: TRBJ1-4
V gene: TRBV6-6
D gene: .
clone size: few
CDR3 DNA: TGTGCCAGCTCCCTCGCCGTGGGGCAACACGAAAAACTGTTTTTT
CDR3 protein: CASSLAVGQHEKLFF

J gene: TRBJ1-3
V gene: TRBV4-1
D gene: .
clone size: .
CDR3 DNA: TGCGCCAGCAGCCAAACGGATCGATCTGGAAACACCATATATTTT
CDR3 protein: CASSQTDRSGNTIYF

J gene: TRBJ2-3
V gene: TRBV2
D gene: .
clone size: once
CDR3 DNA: TGTGCCAGCAGTGAAGTCGGGGGGCGGACAGATACGCAGTATTTT
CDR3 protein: CASSEVGGRTDTQYF

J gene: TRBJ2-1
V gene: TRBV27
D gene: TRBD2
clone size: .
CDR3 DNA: TGTGCCAGCAATAAGCGGGAGGGGAACAATGAGCAGTTCTTC
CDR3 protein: CASNKREGNNEQFF

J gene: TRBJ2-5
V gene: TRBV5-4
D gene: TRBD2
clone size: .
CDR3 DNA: TGTGCCAGCAGCTTGGATTTACGGGAGGGAGAGACCCAGTACTTC
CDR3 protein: CASSLDLREGETQYF

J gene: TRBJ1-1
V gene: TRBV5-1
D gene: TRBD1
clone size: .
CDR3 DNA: TGCGCCAGCAGCGCCCGACAGGGGGGCACTGAAGCTTTCTTT
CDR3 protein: CASSARQGGTEAFF

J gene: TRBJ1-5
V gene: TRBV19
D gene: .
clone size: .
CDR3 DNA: TGTGCCAGTAGTATCCGGACCGATCAGCCCCAGCATTTT
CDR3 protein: CASSIRTDQPQHF

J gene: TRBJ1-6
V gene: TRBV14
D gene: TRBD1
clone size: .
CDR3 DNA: TGTGCCAGCAGCCAAGGGACAGGGGGAGTTGGGTCACCCCTCCACTTT
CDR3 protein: CASSQGTGGVGSPLHF

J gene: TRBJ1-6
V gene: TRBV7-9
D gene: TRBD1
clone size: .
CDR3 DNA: TGTGCCAGCAGCCTGACAGGGCAGGGTAATTCACCCCTCCACTTT
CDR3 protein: CASSLTGQGNSPLHF

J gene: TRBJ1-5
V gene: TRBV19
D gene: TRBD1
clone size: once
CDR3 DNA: TGTGCCAGTAGTAGGGGACAGGGAGGGGGCCAGCCCCAGCATTTT
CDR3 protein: CASSRGQGGGQPQHF

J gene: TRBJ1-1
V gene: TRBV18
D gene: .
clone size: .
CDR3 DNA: TGTGCCAGCTCACCACCCCGTAGAGGGTACGGCACTGAAGCTTTCTTT
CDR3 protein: CASSPPRRGYGTEAFF

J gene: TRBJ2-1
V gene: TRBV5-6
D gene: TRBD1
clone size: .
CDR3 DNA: TGTGCCAGCGGAAAGACAGGGTTGGACTTTAGGCAGTTCTTC
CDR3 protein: CASGKTGLDFRQFF

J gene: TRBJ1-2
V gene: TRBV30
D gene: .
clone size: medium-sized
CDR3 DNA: TGTGCCTGGAGCACCGGACAGAACTATGGCTACACCTTC
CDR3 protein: CAWSTGQNYGYTF

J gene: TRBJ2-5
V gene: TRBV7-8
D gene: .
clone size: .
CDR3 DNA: TGTGCCAGCAGCCCCATGACAGGAGAGACCCAGTACTTC
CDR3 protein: CASSPMTGETQYF

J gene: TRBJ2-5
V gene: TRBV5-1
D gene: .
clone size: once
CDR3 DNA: TGCGCCAGCTCGTTGACCGCGGCGAGCCAAGAGACCCAGTACTTC
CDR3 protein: CASSLTAASQETQYF

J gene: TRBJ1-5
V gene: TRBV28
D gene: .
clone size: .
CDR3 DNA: TGTGCCAGCAGCCCCGGACTGAGTAGCAATCAGCCCCAGCATTTT
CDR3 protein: CASSPGLSSNQPQHF

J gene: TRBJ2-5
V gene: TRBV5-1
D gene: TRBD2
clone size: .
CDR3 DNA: TGCGCCAGCAGCCCCGGTGAAGCGGGAGTGGGCCAAGAGACCCAGTACTTC
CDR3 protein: CASSPGEAGVGQETQYF

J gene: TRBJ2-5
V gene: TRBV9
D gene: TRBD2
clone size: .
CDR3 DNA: TGTGCCAGCAGTCCCGGGACTAGCGGGAGAGGTAGAGAGACCCAGTACTTC
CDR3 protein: CASSPGTSGRGRETQYF

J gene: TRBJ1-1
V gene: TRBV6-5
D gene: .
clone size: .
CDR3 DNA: TGTGCCAGCAGTTACTCCGCAAACGAACGCACTGAAGCTTTCTTT
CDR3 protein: CASSYSANERTEAFF

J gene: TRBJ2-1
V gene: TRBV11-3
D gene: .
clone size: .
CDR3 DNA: TGTGCCAGCAGCTCCAGGGCGGACAGACCCTACAATGAGCAGTTCTTC
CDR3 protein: CASSSRADRPYNEQFF

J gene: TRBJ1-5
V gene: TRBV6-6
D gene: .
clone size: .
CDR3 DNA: TGTGCCAGCAGTTACTTGGACCAGCCCCAGCATTTT
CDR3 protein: CASSYLDQPQHF

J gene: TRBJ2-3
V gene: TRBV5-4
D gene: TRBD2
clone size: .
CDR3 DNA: TGTGCCAGCAGCTTGTTTGCGGGAGGTACAGATACGCAGTATTTT
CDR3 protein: CASSLFAGGTDTQYF

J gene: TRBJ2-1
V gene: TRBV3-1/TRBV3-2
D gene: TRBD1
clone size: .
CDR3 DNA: TGTGCCAGCAGCCAGGGACAGGCTCCGAATGAGCAGTTCTTC
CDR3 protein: CASSQGQAPNEQFF

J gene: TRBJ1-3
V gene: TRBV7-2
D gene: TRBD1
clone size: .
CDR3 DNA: TGTGCCAGCAGCGCACAGGGGTTCGGAACAAACACCATATATTTT
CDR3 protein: CASSAQGFGTNTIYF

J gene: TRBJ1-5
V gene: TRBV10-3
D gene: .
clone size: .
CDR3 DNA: TGTGCCATCAGTGATGGGAATAGCAATCAGCCCCAGCATTTT
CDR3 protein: CAISDGNSNQPQHF

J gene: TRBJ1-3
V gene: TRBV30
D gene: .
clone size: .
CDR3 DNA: TGTGCCTCGGAGAGGGGGGCTGGAAACACCATATATTTT
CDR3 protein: CASERGAGNTIYF

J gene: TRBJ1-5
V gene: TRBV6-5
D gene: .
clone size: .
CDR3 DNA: TGTGCCAGCAGTTACTCGACAGTTAGCAATCAGCCCCAGCATTTT
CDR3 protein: CASSYSTVSNQPQHF

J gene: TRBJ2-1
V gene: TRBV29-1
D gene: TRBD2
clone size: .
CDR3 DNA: TGCAGCGTTGAAGATCGGGGGGGAACAGCGGTACGGAGCTCCTACAATGAGCAGTTCTTC
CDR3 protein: CSVEDRGGTAVRSSYNEQFF

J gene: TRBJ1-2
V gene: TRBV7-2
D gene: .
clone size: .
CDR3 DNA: TGTGCCAGCAGCTCCGGGGGGGTAGACTATGGCTACACCTTC
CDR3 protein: CASSSGGVDYGYTF

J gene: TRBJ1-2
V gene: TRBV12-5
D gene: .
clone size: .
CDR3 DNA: TGTGCTAGTGGTTTGGTAGTAGGAGGGGGTCCCGGGGGCTACACCTTC
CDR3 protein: CASGLVVGGGPGGYTF

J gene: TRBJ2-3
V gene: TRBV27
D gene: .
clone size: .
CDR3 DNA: TGTGCCAGCAGTTTAGGGGCACGCACAGATACGCAGTATTTT
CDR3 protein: CASSLGARTDTQYF

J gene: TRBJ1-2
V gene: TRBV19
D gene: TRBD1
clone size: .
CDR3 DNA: TGTGCCAGTAGTATGACAGGGTCCAACTATGGCTACACCTTC
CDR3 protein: CASSMTGSNYGYTF